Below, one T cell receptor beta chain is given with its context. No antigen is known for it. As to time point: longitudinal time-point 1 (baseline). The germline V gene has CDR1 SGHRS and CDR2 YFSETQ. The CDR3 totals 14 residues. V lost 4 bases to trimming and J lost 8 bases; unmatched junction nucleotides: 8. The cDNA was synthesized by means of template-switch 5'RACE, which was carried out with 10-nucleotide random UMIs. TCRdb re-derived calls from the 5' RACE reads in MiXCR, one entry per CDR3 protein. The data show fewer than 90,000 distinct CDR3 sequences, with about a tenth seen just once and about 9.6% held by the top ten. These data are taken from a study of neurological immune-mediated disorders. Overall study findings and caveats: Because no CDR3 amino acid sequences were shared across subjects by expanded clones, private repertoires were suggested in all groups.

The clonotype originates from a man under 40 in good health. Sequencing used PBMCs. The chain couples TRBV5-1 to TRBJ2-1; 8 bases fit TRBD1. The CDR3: CASSLLTGDDEQFF. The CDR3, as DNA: TGCGCCAGCAGCCTATTGACAGGGGACGATGAGCAGTTCTTC.